Sequencing of this TCR beta chain was carried out in a study of T cell responses to AZD1222 COVID-19 vaccine. Overall study findings and caveats: Only six or seven AZD1222 recipients tested seropositive at baseline.

Points on this clone: The antigen remains undetermined.

The method was immunoSEQ multiplex PCR; TCRdb's version includes in-frame clones alone and lacks a portion of them. The sample has under 60,000 clones; roughly 80% are singletons. Germline V gene lookup returns CDR1 LGHNA and CDR2 YNFKEQ. The V end lost 4 bases, the J end lost 0 bases, and 18 bases lay between the germline ends. This CDR3 contains 17 residues. The source is an adult in good health. V gene TRBV4-2 combines with J gene TRBJ1-2, with D perhaps matching TRBD1 (5 bases). This material consisted of peripheral blood, taken on day 0 of AZD1222 vaccination. CDR3 amino acids: CASSPGQDYQTNYGYTF. The CDR3 region has the DNA TGTGCCAGCAGCCCCGGACAAGATTATCAGACTAACTATGGCTACACCTTC.